This TCR beta chain is from a study of T cell responses to AZD1222 COVID-19 vaccine. Libraries were prepared by immunoSEQ multiplex PCR; TCRdb keeps only in-frame clonotypes and omits some of them. The sample includes 50,000 or so clones, around 90% of them seen just once. With regard to this clone: Its antigen is undetermined.

Germline V gives CDR1 MNHEY, CDR2 SVGAGI. This CDR3 region has 13 residues. V lost 6 bases and J lost 8, with 16 bases in between. Findings and caveats of the study: White British people made up most donors, females outnumbered males, and clonal diversity was possibly underestimated.

The sequenced sample was peripheral blood, obtained on day 0 of AZD1222 vaccination. This sequence joins TRBV6-5 and TRBJ1-2; TRBD1 might be the D (6 bases). The sequence was collected from an adult in good health. CDR3 loop: CASRQGISRGYTF. The CDR3 bases are TGTGCCAGCAGGCAGGGGATTTCTCGGGGCTACACCTTC.